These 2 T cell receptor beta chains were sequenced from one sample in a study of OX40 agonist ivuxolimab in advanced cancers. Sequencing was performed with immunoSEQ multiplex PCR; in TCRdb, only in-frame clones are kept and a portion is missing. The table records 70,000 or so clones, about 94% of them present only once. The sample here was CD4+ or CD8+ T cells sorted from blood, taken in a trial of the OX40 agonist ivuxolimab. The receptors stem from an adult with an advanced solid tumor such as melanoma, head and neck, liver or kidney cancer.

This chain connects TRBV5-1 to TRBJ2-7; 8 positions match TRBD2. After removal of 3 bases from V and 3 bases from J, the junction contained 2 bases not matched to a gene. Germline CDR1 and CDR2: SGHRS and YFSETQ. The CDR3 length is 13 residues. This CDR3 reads CASSSGLVYEQYF. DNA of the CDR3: TGCGCCAGCAGCTCGGGACTAGTCTACGAGCAGTACTTC.

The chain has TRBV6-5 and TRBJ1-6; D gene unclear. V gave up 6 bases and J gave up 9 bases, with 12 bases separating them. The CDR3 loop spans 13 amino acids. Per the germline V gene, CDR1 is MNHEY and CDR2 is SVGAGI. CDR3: CASRAGSPSPLHF. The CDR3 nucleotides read TGTGCCAGCAGGGCCGGGAGCCCTTCACCCCTCCACTTT.